The text below deals with one T cell receptor beta chain. This record comes from a study of blood T cell repertoires in COVID-19. On the study more broadly: In each case, the material was cDNA or gDNA derived from T cells, B-cell-depleted T cells, or PBMCs.

The germline gives CDR1 MNHEY, CDR2 SMNVEV (reference sequence). V was pared by 3 bases and J by 0 bases, with 11 bases between. The CDR3 covers 16 residues. Original data processing: Reference gene primer amplification yielded estimated nucleated cell counts. Method: immunoSEQ multiplex PCR; TCRdb's copy keeps in-frame clones and lacks some. V and J calls and clone size come straight from that table; D and trimming were deduced from the DNA. The data contain about 230,000 clones, less than 90% of them singletons. V and J are TRBV27 and TRBJ1-4; tentatively, D is TRBD1 (5 bases). Sequencing used peripheral blood. This TCR came from a woman between 65 and 79 years old with active or convalescent COVID-19. The CDR3 protein is CASSFTGGATNEKLFF. The CDR3 DNA reads TGTGCCAGCAGTTTCACGGGGGGTGCAACTAATGAAAAACTGTTTTTT.